Below are 28 T cell receptor beta chains sequenced from a single sample in a study of blood T cells in healthy people across ages. Together with a sample-barcoded 5' primer, a J-beta primer mix was included in a second PCR lasting about 7 to 12 cycles. One entry per CDR3 protein results from TCRdb running MiXCR on the 5' RACE reads. The repertoire includes 1.5 million to 2 million distinct CDR3 sequences, 34% of them detected once, and roughly 12% sits in the top ten. Sequencing was performed on blood. The origin of the receptors is a young woman in good health.

In its sample, this clonotype was seen once. One end of the junction is discordant with germline, which a read error may explain. The V gene is TRBV20-1, the J gene TRBJ1-6; D ambiguous. In germline, CDR1 is DFQATT, CDR2 SNEGSKA (reference sequence). The CDR3 loop spans 12 amino acids. The CDR3 here is CSARDVNSPRHF. The CDR3 coding sequence is TGCAGTGCTAGGGACGTGAATTCACCCCGCCACTTT.

The chain links TRBV27 to TRBJ1-2, with a weak D call TRBD1 (6 bases). This CDR3 spans 16 amino acids. Germline values: CDR1 MNHEY, CDR2 SMNVEV (reference sequence). Trimming pared 1 base from V and 0 bases from J, leaving 12 bases between. The CDR3 is CASSLFSRQANYGYTF. As DNA, the CDR3 is TGTGCCAGCAGTTTATTTAGCCGACAGGCTAACTATGGCTACACCTTC.

The V call is TRBV7-9, the J call TRBJ2-7; possibly TRBD1 for D (7 bases). Germline CDR1 is SEHNR and CDR2 is FQNEAQ (reference sequence). The CDR3 runs 15 residues. The V and J ends lost 5 bases and 9 bases respectively, with 23 bases between them. The CDR3 loop reads CASSPPGLVPGGQYF. DNA of the CDR3: TGTGCCAGCAGCCCCCCGGGACTCGTACCAGGGGGGCAGTACTTC.

CDR3 DNA sequence: TGTGCCAGCAGTCCGAGCGGGGGGAACAACATTCAGTACTTC. Translation: CASSPSGGNNIQYF. The rearrangement uses TRBV2 and TRBJ2-4, with 9 bases matching TRBD2. Germline CDR1 is SNHLY and CDR2 is FYNNEI. CDR3 length equals 14 residues. The V and J ends lost 5 bases and 7 bases, in that order; junction bases with no gene match: 6.

This clonotype was detected only a few times. Written as DNA, the CDR3 is TGTGCCAGCAGCTATGAGGGGAAGCAGTACTTC. This sequence encodes CASSYEGKQYF. The chain carries TRBV7-9 and TRBJ2-7; D tentatively reads TRBD1 or TRBD2 (5 bases each). Trimming took 4 bases from V and 8 from J, leaving 9 bases between them. CDR3 length equals 11 residues. Germline V CDR1 and CDR2: SEHNR, FQNEAQ (reference sequence).

The J gene is TRBJ1-5, the V gene TRBV3-1; TRBD1 matches 9 bases. Germline-derived CDR1 and CDR2 are LGHDT and YNNKEL (reference sequence). The trim removed 2 bases at V and 5 bases at J, leaving 7 bases unmatched. The CDR3 extends over 16 amino acids. CDR3 amino acids: CASSQRTGASDQPQHF. As DNA, the CDR3 is TGTGCCAGCAGCCAAAGGACAGGGGCTTCCGATCAGCCCCAGCATTTT.

This clonotype was counted between two and nine times. The chain joins TRBV5-6 to TRBJ2-7; tentatively, D is TRBD1 (5 bases). The CDR3 sequence is 13 residues long. The germline V and J ends were trimmed by 5 bases and 3 bases, with 12 bases remaining between them. Germline V CDR1 and CDR2: SGHDT, YYEEEE. The CDR3 nucleotides read TGTGCCAGCAGGTTAGGGGCCAGCTACGAGCAGTACTTC. Translating gives CASRLGASYEQYF.

The table lists this clonotype with a few counts. The V gene is TRBV5-6, the J gene TRBJ2-7, with D hard to call. The CDR3 length is 15 residues. Germline lookup yields CDR1 SGHDT and CDR2 YYEEEE. V dropped 1 base and J dropped 2 bases, with 13 bases sitting between them. The CDR3 nucleotides are TGTGCCAGCAGCTTGAACCAGGCCTCTACCTACGAGCAGTACTTC. Translation: CASSLNQASTYEQYF.

CDR3 sequence reads: CASSQETGTSGSRTDTQYF. The CDR3 DNA sequence: TGCGCCAGCAGCCAAGAGACCGGGACTAGCGGGAGTCGCACAGATACGCAGTATTTT. V usage is TRBV4-1 and J usage is TRBJ2-3; 14 bases line up with TRBD2. CDR3 length equals 19 residues. V shed 0 bases, J shed 1 base, and the junction held 6 bases outside the gene matches. Germline CDR1 is MGHRA and CDR2 is YSYEKL.

A word on this clonotype: A much larger clone lies a single base off, so this may be a read error. The CDR3: CAGSLRATDTQYF. CDR3 DNA sequence: TGTGCCGGCAGTTTACGAGCCACGGATACGCAGTATTTT. The chain carries TRBV12-3 or TRBV12-4 and TRBJ2-3; D gene ambiguous. CDR3 length: 13 residues.

This sequence joins TRBV28 and TRBJ1-5, with no clear D. The CDR3 totals 12 residues. Germline V gives CDR1 MDHEN, CDR2 SYDVKM. Trimming removed 6 bases from V and 9 bases from J, with 12 bases in between. CDR3 sequence: CASRSRMGPQHF. For the CDR3, the DNA is TGTGCCAGCAGGTCCAGGATGGGGCCCCAGCATTTT.

CDR3 in DNA: TGTGCCAGCAGGATGATCGAGGGGCCCCACAATGAGCAGTTCTTC. It codes for CASRMIEGPHNEQFF. The chain couples TRBV25-1 to TRBJ2-1, with D perhaps matching TRBD1 or TRBD2 (5 bases each). In germline, CDR1 is MGHDK, CDR2 SYGVNS. This CDR3 region has 15 residues. Trimming took off 6 bases at V and 5 bases at J, with 17 bases between the two ends. The entire variable domain, with the rest obtained from reference TRBV25-1 and TRBJ2-1, is as follows: EADIYQTPRYLVIGTGKKITLECSQTMGHDKMYWYQQDPGMELHLIHYSYGVNSTEKGDLSSESTVSRIRTEHFPLTLESARPSHTSQYLCASRMIEGPHNEQFFGPGTRLTVL.

A few counts support this clonotype. This chain joins TRBV3-1 and TRBJ2-1; D is undetermined. V shed 3 bases and J shed 3 bases, with 24 bases lying between them. CDR3 length: 19 amino acids. CDR1 and CDR2 (germline): LGHDT, YNNKEL (reference sequence). The CDR3 loop reads CASSHSALLRSTLYNEQFF. In DNA, the CDR3 is TGTGCCAGCAGCCACTCGGCGCTGCTACGATCAACCCTCTACAATGAGCAGTTCTTC.

The chain joins TRBV30 to TRBJ1-6, with D unclear. V lost 5 bases, J lost 8 bases, and 7 bases lay in between. The CDR3 runs to 11 residues. CDR1 GTSNPN and CDR2 SVGIG come from the germline V gene (reference sequence). DNA of the CDR3: TGTGCCTGGTCGACCGATTCACCCCTCCACTTT. This codes for CAWSTDSPLHF.

The J gene is TRBJ2-7, the V gene TRBV27; D is undetermined. This CDR3 contains 19 residues. Germline V gene data show CDR1 as MNHEY and CDR2 as SMNVEV (reference sequence). V lost 0 bases and J lost 3, with 24 bases in between. The chain's CDR3 is CASSLSFQTPGPNHYEQYF. The CDR3 DNA reads TGTGCCAGCAGTTTATCGTTCCAAACGCCGGGCCCGAATCACTACGAGCAGTACTTC.

The rearrangement uses TRBV3-1 and TRBJ2-3; the match to TRBD2 covers 9 bases. The germline CDR1 and CDR2 sequences are LGHDT and YNNKEL (reference sequence). The CDR3 totals 16 residues. Unmatched junction bases numbered 7, after V lost 1 base and J lost 5 bases. Here the CDR3 DNA reads TGTGCCAGCAGCCAAGTACAAGCGGGGGGTGGAGATACGCAGTATTTT. Its translation: CASSQVQAGGGDTQYF.

This clonotype came up a few times. The chain uses TRBV7-9 and TRBJ2-6, with D possibly being TRBD2 (6 bases). Germline lookup yields CDR1 SEHNR and CDR2 FQNEAQ (reference sequence). The V and J ends lost 5 bases and 2 bases respectively, with 13 bases between them. This CDR3 has 16 residues. The CDR3 loop is CASSPQGGPGANVLTF. CDR3 coding DNA: TGTGCCAGCAGCCCCCAGGGAGGCCCTGGGGCCAACGTCCTGACTTTC.

This rearrangement joins TRBV2 to TRBJ1-4; D may be TRBD1 (5 bases). The CDR3 runs to 15 residues. Germline CDR1 is SNHLY and CDR2 is FYNNEI. The V end was cut by 8 bases, the J end by 8 bases, with 21 bases between. The chain's CDR3 is CASEWGTGTPEKLFF. The CDR3 DNA reads as TGTGCCAGCGAGTGGGGAACCGGGACGCCCGAAAAACTGTTTTTT. Complete variable domain (other parts from reference TRBV2 and TRBJ1-4): EPEVTQTPSHQVTQMGQEVILRCVPISNHLYFYWYRQILGQKVEFLVSFYNNEISEKSEIFDDQFSVERPDGSNFTLKIRSTKLEDSAMYFCASEWGTGTPEKLFFGSGTQLSVL.

As concerns this clonotype: At one end the junction does not follow the germline gene, possibly because of a read error. The V and J genes are TRBV5-4 and TRBJ2-4; tentative D call: TRBD2 (5 bases). Per germline, CDR1 SGHNT and CDR2 YYREEE (reference sequence). The CDR3 sequence is 16 residues long. The CDR3 coding sequence is TGTGCCAGCAGCCCGGGATGGGATTTGGGCAAAAACGTTCAGTACTTC. The encoded protein is CASSPGWDLGKNVQYF.

On this clonotype itself: A single base separates this from a much larger clone, so it may be a read error. This chain links TRBV4-2 with TRBJ2-6, with a weak D call TRBD1 (5 bases). The CDR3 sequence is 15 residues long. Germline V lookup: CDR1 LGHNA, CDR2 YNFKEQ. CDR3 DNA: TGTGCCAGCAGCCAAGCCGGTTCTGGGGCCGACGTCCTGACTTTC. Encoded protein: CASSQAGSGADVLTF.

The chain links TRBV12-3 or TRBV12-4 to TRBJ1-6; a weak D match, TRBD1 (5 bases). V lost 3 bases and J lost 7, with 13 bases in between. The CDR3 sequence is 15 residues long. The CDR3 reads CASSFVGDGNSPLHF. In nucleotides, the CDR3 is TGTGCCAGCAGTTTCGTAGGGGACGGAAATTCACCCCTCCACTTT.

A few counts support this clonotype. A much larger clonotype is one base distant, so this may be a read error. V gene TRBV29-1 combines with J gene TRBJ2-7, with D maybe TRBD2 (5 bases). Trimming took 4 bases from V and 7 from J, leaving 14 bases between them. Germline V CDR1 and CDR2: SQVTM, ANQGSEA. The CDR3 spans 12 residues. CDR3 sequence reads: CSVARGRGEQYF. The CDR3 bases are TGCAGCGTTGCACGAGGGCGAGGGGAGCAGTACTTC.

The chain employs TRBV9 and TRBJ2-3, with 12 bases lining up with TRBD1. V was pared by 0 bases and J by 4 bases, with 3 bases of the junction left unmatched. CDR1 is SGDLS and CDR2 is YYNGEE in the germline V gene. The CDR3 consists of 16 residues. This CDR3 reads CASSVEGQGASDTQYF. In nucleotides, the CDR3 is TGTGCCAGCAGCGTAGAGGGACAGGGGGCGTCAGATACGCAGTATTTT.

This clonotype was observed at least ten times. This chain uses TRBV6-2 or TRBV6-3 with TRBJ2-7; D not resolved. V shed 6 bases and J shed 3 bases, with 9 bases lying between them. The CDR3 covers 12 residues. Germline-derived CDR1 and CDR2 are MNHEY and SVGEGT. DNA of the CDR3: TGTGCCAGCAGCCCGGAAGGCTACGAGCAGTACTTC. Residues: CASSPEGYEQYF.

This clonotype occurred a few times. This chain links TRBV6-1 with TRBJ1-5, with D maybe TRBD1 (5 bases). This CDR3 has 13 amino acids. In germline, CDR1 is MNHNS, CDR2 SASEGT. The V gene lost 7 bases and the J gene lost 6 bases, with 13 bases spanning the gap. CDR3 DNA sequence: TGTGCCAGCACCGCGACCAGGGCTCAGCCCCAGCATTTT. This gives the protein CASTATRAQPQHF.

Comments on this clonotype: One end of the junction varies from germline; a read error may be responsible. The V call is TRBV6-5, the J call TRBJ1-2, with D uncertain. Germline CDR1 is MNHEY and CDR2 is SVGAGI. This CDR3 spans 13 amino acids. The CDR3 DNA reads TGTGCCAGCAGTTACTCGGCGGACTATGACTACACCTTC. The encoded protein is CASSYSADYDYTF.

The V gene is TRBV5-6, the J gene TRBJ2-1; 8 bases align to TRBD2. Germline values: CDR1 SGHDT, CDR2 YYEEEE. CDR3 length equals 14 residues. The V gene end was trimmed by 0 bases and the J gene end by 7 bases; junction bases not matched to a gene: 3. CDR3 region: CASSLASGPNEQFF. CDR3 nucleotide sequence: TGTGCCAGCAGCTTGGCTAGCGGGCCGAATGAGCAGTTCTTC.

This chain joins TRBV30 and TRBJ2-5; 9 bases are shared with TRBD1. The V segment lost 1 base and the J segment 5 bases; nucleotides outside the gene matches: 8. The germline V gene encodes CDR1 GTSNPN and CDR2 SVGIG (reference sequence). CDR3 length equals 15 residues. The CDR3 DNA sequence: TGTGCCTGGAGTGAACTGGGACAGGGTGAGGAGACCCAGTACTTC. Its translation: CAWSELGQGEETQYF.